This entry describes one T cell receptor beta chain. Germline-derived CDR1 and CDR2 are LGHDT and YNNKEL (reference sequence). This CDR3 spans 13 amino acids. The V end was cut by 6 bases, the J end by 4 bases, with 12 bases between. This sample was included in a study of blood T cell repertoires in COVID-19. Study-level information: Acute-phase and convalescent COVID-19 samples originated in the United States, Italy and Spain. The cDNA or gDNA used as material had been derived from T cells, B-cell-depleted T cells, or PBMCs.

Under the authors' procedure: Reference gene primer amplification gave estimated nucleated cell counts. Profiling relied on immunoSEQ multiplex PCR, and the TCRdb table lists in-frame clones only, not all of them. V and J calls and clone size come straight from that table; D and trimming were deduced from the DNA. The sample carries 390,000 or so clones, 90% recorded once. Input material: peripheral blood. The TCR sequence derives from a man between 18 and 35 years old with active or convalescent COVID-19. The J gene is TRBJ1-1, the V gene TRBV3-1 (or the pseudogene TRBV3-2); D may be TRBD1 (6 bases). In DNA form, the CDR3 reads TGTGCCAGCAGAAGGGAGGGGGGCACTGAAGCTTTCTTT. This sequence encodes CASRREGGTEAFF.